This T cell receptor (beta chain) was sequenced during a study of blood T cell repertoires in COVID-19. Background on the study: The cDNA or gDNA used as material had been derived from T cells, B-cell-depleted T cells, or PBMCs.

Germline V gene data show CDR1 as SQVTM and CDR2 as ANQGSEA. The CDR3 has 12 amino acids. V lost 7 bases to trimming and J lost 7 bases, with 16 bases between them. Data came from immunoSEQ multiplex PCR; TCRdb stores just in-frame clones and leaves some out. The profile shows approximately 170,000 clones, 86% of them singletons. This receptor was taken from a woman aged 80 or over in a cohort sampled during active or convalescent COVID-19. The gene calls are TRBV29-1 and TRBJ2-5; tentatively, D is TRBD2 (6 bases). Sequences were obtained from peripheral blood. CDR3 nucleotide sequence: TGCAGCGGGCGTGCGGGAAGGGGGACCCAGTACTTC. Amino acid sequence: CSGRAGRGTQYF.